The 13 T cell receptor beta chains reported below all come from one sample, sequenced in a study of cytomegalovirus exposure and HLA in healthy donors (dated by TCRdb to about 2017). Library method: the immunoSEQ multiplex PCR assay. The clones in this table, taken by TCRdb from immuneACCESS, are in-frame only. Not every clone is retained; where verified, under half of the shortfall comes from an unresolved V gene, and the cause of the rest is unknown. The sample has more than 300,000 clones on record, 86% of them singletons. Together, the top ten hold about 0.91% of the sample. Source material: PBMCs. Receptor source: a woman younger than 35 in good health and CMV-seronegative.

The chain has TRBV7-8 and TRBJ2-1; a possible D gene is TRBD1 (6 bases). Germline loops: CDR1 SGHVS, CDR2 FQNEAQ. This CDR3 spans 14 amino acids. With 8 bases removed from V and 3 bases from J, the gap between germline ends came to 14 bases. DNA of the CDR3: TGTGCCAGCGTAGTGGGGGCCCGCTACAATGAGCAGTTCTTC. It specifies CASVVGARYNEQFF.

This sequence joins TRBV4-3 and TRBJ2-7; 10 nucleotides line up with TRBD1. V shed 3 bases, J shed 5 bases, and the junction held 7 bases outside the gene matches. CDR1 is LGHNA, CDR2 YSLEER, per germline. This CDR3 comprises 15 residues. The CDR3 protein is CASSQDRTGGDEQYF. CDR3 DNA sequence: TGCGCCAGCAGCCAGGACCGGACAGGGGGTGACGAGCAGTACTTC.

The chain carries TRBV5-1 and TRBJ1-3; D is ambiguous. CDR3 size: 16 residues. Germline assignment: CDR1 SGHRS and CDR2 YFSETQ. Trimming took 4 bases from V and 3 from J, leaving 17 bases between them. CDR3 nucleotide sequence: TGCGCCAGCAGCCCCCGCCCTGAATCGAGTGGAAACACCATATATTTT. This encodes CASSPRPESSGNTIYF. Filled out from reference TRBV5-1 and TRBJ1-3, the complete variable domain reads KAGVTQTPRYLIKTRGQQVTLSCSPISGHRSVSWYQQTPGQGLQFLFEYFSETQRNKGNFPGRFSGRQFSNSRSEMNVSTLELGDSALYLCASSPRPESSGNTIYFGEGSWLTVV.

The chain recombines TRBV7-3 with TRBJ2-3; 10 nucleotides agree with TRBD2. Germline V gene data show CDR1 as SGHTA and CDR2 as FQGTGA. V was clipped by 5 bases and J by 2 bases; unmatched bases: 7. This CDR3 has 16 amino acids. CDR3 DNA: TGTGCCAGCAGCGAAGGGACTAGCGTTTCCACAGATACGCAGTATTTT. Its translation: CASSEGTSVSTDTQYF.

V gene TRBV7-9 combines with J gene TRBJ2-7, with 7 bases fitting TRBD1. The CDR3 runs to 12 residues. Per the germline V gene, CDR1 is SEHNR and CDR2 is FQNEAQ (reference sequence). Trimming at V came to 10 bases and at J to 3 bases, leaving 6 bases not matched to a gene. In DNA form, the CDR3 reads TGTGCCACCCAGGGACAGAGCTACGAGCAGTACTTC. This sequence encodes CATQGQSYEQYF.

This clone was counted between two and nine times. The J gene is TRBJ2-5, the V gene TRBV7-2; TRBD1 might be the D (6 bases). The CDR3 totals 13 residues. Trimming removed 6 bases from V and 3 bases from J, with 11 bases in between. CDR1 and CDR2 (germline): SGHTA, FQGNSA. DNA of the CDR3: TGTGCCAGCAGGGTAGCAGGGGAAGAGACCCAGTACTTC. This sequence encodes CASRVAGEETQYF.

This rearrangement joins TRBV14 to TRBJ2-1; 8 nucleotides match TRBD1. Trimming cost V 6 bases and J 8 bases; bases outside gene matches: 9. This CDR3 is built from 14 residues. In germline, CDR1 is SGHDN, CDR2 FVKESK. CDR3: CASSQQIRGHEQFF. In DNA form, the CDR3 reads TGTGCCAGCAGTCAGCAGATCAGGGGGCATGAGCAGTTCTTC. The whole variable domain, filled in from reference TRBV14 and TRBJ2-1, reads EAGVTQFPSHSVIEKGQTVTLRCDPISGHDNLYWYRRVMGKEIKFLLHFVKESKQDESGMPNNRFLAERTGGTYSTLKVQPAELEDSGVYFCASSQQIRGHEQFFGPGTRLTVL.

The chain combines TRBV9 with TRBJ2-5; unclear D gene. The CDR3 extends over 13 amino acids. The germline V and J ends were trimmed by 0 bases and 4 bases, with 7 bases remaining between them. The germline V gene encodes CDR1 SGDLS and CDR2 YYNGEE. The CDR3 protein is CASSVVVGETQYF. The CDR3 DNA sequence: TGTGCCAGCAGCGTAGTAGTCGGAGAGACCCAGTACTTC.

The chain uses TRBV27 and TRBJ2-2; 8 nucleotides line up with TRBD2. Germline V gives CDR1 MNHEY, CDR2 SMNVEV (reference sequence). The CDR3 runs to 16 residues. V shed 8 bases and J 8 bases; nucleotides not matched to a gene: 16. This CDR3 is CASLGLAGPPGGELFF. CDR3 coding DNA: TGTGCCAGCCTTGGACTAGCCGGCCCCCCAGGTGGGGAGCTGTTTTTT.

V usage is TRBV7-2 and J usage is TRBJ1-5, with TRBD1 identical over 9 bases. Germline V gene data show CDR1 as SGHTA and CDR2 as FQGNSA. The CDR3 extends over 16 amino acids. V dropped 0 bases and J dropped 1; count of bases not matched to a gene: 1. The CDR3 spells CASSLAGTGSNQPQHF. The DNA of the CDR3 is TGTGCCAGCAGCTTAGCCGGGACAGGGAGCAATCAGCCCCAGCATTTT.

The V gene is TRBV2, the J gene TRBJ2-3; TRBD2 matches at 8 bases. The CDR3 is made up of 16 amino acids. CDR1 SNHLY and CDR2 FYNNEI come from the germline V gene. The V and J ends lost 4 bases and 3 bases, in that order; junction bases with no gene match: 9. The CDR3 sequence is CASSVTGGPWTDTQYF. CDR3 nucleotides: TGTGCCAGCAGTGTTACGGGAGGGCCTTGGACAGATACGCAGTATTTT.

This chain joins TRBV6-5 and TRBJ2-1, with 8 positions matching TRBD2. From germline, CDR1 is MNHEY and CDR2 SVGAGI. V lost 0 bases to trimming and J lost 3 bases; unmatched junction nucleotides: 1. This CDR3 contains 15 residues. The CDR3 region is CASSYSGLDYNEQFF. For the CDR3, the DNA is TGTGCCAGCAGTTACTCGGGACTAGACTACAATGAGCAGTTCTTC.

The rearrangement links TRBV23-1 to TRBJ1-1, with D unclear. Being an ORF, TRBV23-1 has a function that is uncertain. This CDR3 region has 15 residues. The V end lost 0 bases, the J end lost 1 base, and 9 bases lay between the germline ends. CDR3 DNA sequence: TGCGCCAGCAGTCAATCGGGCCGATCGAACACTGAAGCTTTCTTT. Its translation: CASSQSGRSNTEAFF.